These 11 T cell receptor beta chains came from one sample sequenced in a study of cytomegalovirus exposure and HLA in healthy donors. With 60 Vbeta and 13 Jbeta primers, the PCR was carried out. Libraries were prepared by immunoSEQ multiplex PCR; TCRdb keeps only in-frame clonotypes and omits some of them. The sample yields approximately 92,000 clones, around 85% seen once. The sample taken for sequencing was PBMCs. These receptors were collected from a girl aged 2 to 10 in good health and CMV-seropositive.

The chain employs TRBV27 and TRBJ1-2, with TRBD1 matching over 7 bases. Losses at the gene ends were 3 bases for V and 4 bases for J; bases not matched to a gene: 2. The CDR3 is 13 residues long. CDR1 MNHEY and CDR2 SMNVEV come from the germline V gene (reference sequence). The CDR3 DNA follows: TGTGCCAGCAGTTTGCGACAGGGCTATGGCTACACCTTC. Amino acid sequence: CASSLRQGYGYTF.

This clone was found a few times. The rearrangement links TRBV5-1 to TRBJ1-1; no firm D call. V was shortened by 1 base and J by 6 bases, with 16 bases between the two germline ends. The CDR3 has 15 amino acids. Looked up from germline, CDR1 is SGHRS and CDR2 is YFSETQ. CDR3 amino acids: CASSLRSLDKSEAFF. CDR3 nucleotides: TGCGCCAGCAGCTTGCGGTCCCTAGATAAATCTGAAGCTTTCTTT.

The rearrangement joins TRBV6-1 to TRBJ2-5; TRBD2 matches 12 bases. V lost 6 bases and J lost 5; bases outside the gene matches: 4. The CDR3 runs to 14 residues. Germline V CDR1 and CDR2: MNHNS, SASEGT. The CDR3 protein is CASRLAGGQETQYF. In DNA, the CDR3 is TGTGCCAGCAGGCTAGCGGGAGGGCAGGAGACCCAGTACTTC.

Only a few counts were recorded for this clone. The chain has TRBV28 and TRBJ1-2; D is uncertain. V lost 6 bases, J lost 6 bases, and 20 bases lay in between. The CDR3 length is 15 residues. CDR1 is MDHEN, CDR2 SYDVKM, per germline. The CDR3, as DNA: TGTGCCAGCAGGACCGCGGGCGTAAATCGGCATGGCTACACCTTC. This translates into CASRTAGVNRHGYTF.

The chain has TRBV27 and TRBJ1-1, with TRBD1 as a possible D gene (5 bases). The CDR3 loop spans 15 amino acids. From germline, CDR1 is MNHEY and CDR2 SMNVEV (reference sequence). V lost 5 bases, J lost 1 base, and 14 bases lay in between. CDR3 protein: CASSPHLTGNTEAFF. In DNA form, the CDR3 reads TGTGCCAGCAGTCCTCACCTCACAGGGAACACTGAAGCTTTCTTT.

This chain connects TRBV9 to TRBJ1-3; no definite D call. Trimming took 4 bases from V and 4 from J, leaving 18 bases between them. The CDR3 consists of 16 residues. From germline, CDR1 is SGDLS and CDR2 YYNGEE. The CDR3 nucleotides read TGTGCCAGCAGCTCCACGGGGTGGACGGGCGGAAACACCATATATTTT. It encodes CASSSTGWTGGNTIYF.

This clone was recorded a few times. This chain links TRBV28 with TRBJ1-5, with 8 bases aligning to TRBD1. J gave up 8 bases and V 6 bases, and 6 bases lay outside the gene matches. Germline V lookup: CDR1 MDHEN, CDR2 SYDVKM. The CDR3 extends over 13 amino acids. Here the CDR3 DNA reads TGTGCCAGCAGCCTCAACAGGGGGGAGCCCCAGCATTTT. Its protein product is CASSLNRGEPQHF.

V gene TRBV7-6 combines with J gene TRBJ1-1, with D possibly being TRBD1 (6 bases). From germline, CDR1 is SGHVS and CDR2 FNYEAQ. Trimming shortened V by 4 bases and J by 4 bases, and 16 bases separated the two germline ends. CDR3 size: 15 residues. CDR3 region: CASSYFGGGPTEAFF. For the CDR3, the DNA is TGTGCCAGCAGCTATTTTGGGGGGGGGCCCACTGAAGCTTTCTTT.

The chain couples TRBV29-1 to TRBJ2-7; D unclear. Germline CDR1 SQVTM, CDR2 ANQGSEA. The length of the CDR3 is 11 residues. The V gene lost 3 bases and the J gene lost 7 bases, with 10 bases spanning the gap. The chain's CDR3 is CSVDNSREQYF. Written as DNA, the CDR3 is TGCAGCGTTGACAACAGTAGAGAGCAGTACTTC.

This chain's CDR3 is CAWSIFTGPSYNEQFF. The CDR3 DNA sequence: TGTGCCTGGAGCATTTTTACAGGCCCCTCCTACAATGAGCAGTTCTTC. The genes are TRBV30 and TRBJ2-1; D might be TRBD1 (5 bases). V was clipped by 3 bases and J by 0 bases, with 15 bases between them. This CDR3 has 16 residues. Germline CDR1 and CDR2: GTSNPN and SVGIG (reference sequence).

The chain combines TRBV6-5 with TRBJ2-7; 9 bases map to TRBD1. The germline V gene encodes CDR1 MNHEY and CDR2 SVGAGI. The CDR3 totals 15 residues. V lost 2 bases and J lost 4; bases outside the gene matches: 6. CDR3 sequence (DNA): TGTGCCAGCAGTTACGGGCTGGGACAGGGATACGAGCAGTACTTC. Its translation is CASSYGLGQGYEQYF.